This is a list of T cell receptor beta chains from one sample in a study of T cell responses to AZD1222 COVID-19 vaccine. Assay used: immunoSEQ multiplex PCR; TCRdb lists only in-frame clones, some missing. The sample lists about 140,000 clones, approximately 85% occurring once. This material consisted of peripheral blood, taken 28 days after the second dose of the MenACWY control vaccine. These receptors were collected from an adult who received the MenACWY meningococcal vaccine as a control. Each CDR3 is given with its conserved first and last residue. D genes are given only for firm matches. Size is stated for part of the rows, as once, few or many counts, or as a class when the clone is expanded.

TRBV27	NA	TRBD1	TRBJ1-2	TGTGCCAGCAGTAAGGGACAGATCTATGGCTACACCTTC	CASSKGQIYGYTF
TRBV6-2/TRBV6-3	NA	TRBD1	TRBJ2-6	TGTGCCAGCAGTTACCCTACAGGGGTAATAAGGGCTGGGGCCAACGTCCTGACTTTC	CASSYPTGVIRAGANVLTF
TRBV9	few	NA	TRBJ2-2	TGTGCCAGCAGCGTAGACGGGGCGAACACCGGGGAGCTGTTTTTT	CASSVDGANTGELFF
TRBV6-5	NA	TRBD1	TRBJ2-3	TGTGCCAGCAGCGTCAGGACAGGGTTGGCAGATACGCAGTATTTT	CASSVRTGLADTQYF
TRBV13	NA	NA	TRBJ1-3	TGTGCCAGCAGCTTCGTCGACAGGAGCAGAAACACCATATATTTT	CASSFVDRSRNTIYF
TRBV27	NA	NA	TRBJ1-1	TGTGCCAGCAGTTTAGGCGCTGAAGCTTTCTTT	CASSLGAEAFF
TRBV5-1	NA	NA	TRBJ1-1	TGCGCCAGCAGCTCGGGGATAGAAGGCACTGAAGCTTTCTTT	CASSSGIEGTEAFF
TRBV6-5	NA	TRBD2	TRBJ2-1	TGTGCCAGCAGTCCACTAGCGGGGGGATATGAGCAGTTCTTC	CASSPLAGGYEQFF
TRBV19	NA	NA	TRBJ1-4	TGTGCCAGTAGTCTCAACCGTGGTCGGACTAATGAAAAACTGTTTTTT	CASSLNRGRTNEKLFF
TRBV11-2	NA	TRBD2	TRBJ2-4	TGTGCCAGCAGCTCGTTTAGCGGGACGGGGAGCATTCAGTACTTC	CASSSFSGTGSIQYF
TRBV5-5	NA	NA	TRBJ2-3	TGTGCCAGCAGCGCAGGGACAGATACGCAGTATTTT	CASSAGTDTQYF
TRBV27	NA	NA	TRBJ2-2	TGTGCCAGCAGTTTCCACAGGCGATTTGGGGAGCTGTTTTTT	CASSFHRRFGELFF
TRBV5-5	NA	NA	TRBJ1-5	TGTGCCAGCAGCTTGGAGGACGGAGTCCATCAGCCCCAGCATTTT	CASSLEDGVHQPQHF
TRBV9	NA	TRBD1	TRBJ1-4	TGTGCCAGCAGCCCACGGGACAGGCGGGGGAGTGAAAAACTGTTTTTT	CASSPRDRRGSEKLFF
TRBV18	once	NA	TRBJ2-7	TGTGCCAGCTCACCAGGCACTAGCTCACGAGACAGGGCCGAGCAGTACTTC	CASSPGTSSRDRAEQYF
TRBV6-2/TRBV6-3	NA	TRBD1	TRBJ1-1	TGTGCCAGCAGCTCGGCCGGGACAGGAATGATGGTCGCTGAAGCTTTCTTT	CASSSAGTGMMVAEAFF
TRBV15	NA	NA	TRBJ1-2	TGTGCCACCAGCAGAGCTGGGACGGGCTATGGCTACACCTTC	CATSRAGTGYGYTF
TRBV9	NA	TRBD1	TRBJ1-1	TGTGCCAGCAGCCCGGGACAGATTGTGAACACTGAAGCTTTCTTT	CASSPGQIVNTEAFF
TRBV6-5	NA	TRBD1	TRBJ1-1	TGTGCCAGCAGTTACGAGGGGGCGCTCGGTACTGAAGCTTTCTTT	CASSYEGALGTEAFF
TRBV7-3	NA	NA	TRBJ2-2	TGTGCCAGCAGCCCCTATCAACTGAGAAACACCGGGGAGCTGTTTTTT	CASSPYQLRNTGELFF
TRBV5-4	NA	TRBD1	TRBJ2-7	TGTGCCAGCAGCTACTGGGGACAGGGGGCCTACGAGCAGTACTTC	CASSYWGQGAYEQYF
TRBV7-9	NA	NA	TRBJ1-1	TGTGCCAGCAGCTTAGCGGTCCCGGGGACGTCGGACACTGAAGCTTTCTTT	CASSLAVPGTSDTEAFF
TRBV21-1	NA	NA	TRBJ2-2	TGTGCCAGCAGCAAAGGGCACGGGACAGGGGGCTCGGCCACCGGGGAGCTGTTTTTT	CASSKGHGTGGSATGELFF
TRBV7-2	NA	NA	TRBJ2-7	TGTGCCAGCAGCCCCGCCTCCTACGAGCAGTACTTC	CASSPASYEQYF
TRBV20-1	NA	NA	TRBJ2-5	TGCAGTGCTGCAGGTGACGAGACCCAGTACTTC	CSAAGDETQYF
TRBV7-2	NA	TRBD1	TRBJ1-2	TGTGCCAGCAGCTTAGGCTCGGACAGGGATAACTATGGCTACACCTTC	CASSLGSDRDNYGYTF
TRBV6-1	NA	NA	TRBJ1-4	TGTGCCAGCAGTGAAGCGCGGAGAACAGAAAAACTGTTTTTT	CASSEARRTEKLFF
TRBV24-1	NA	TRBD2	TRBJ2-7	TGTGCCACCAGTGATTTCTGGCGCGCGGCTAGCGGCTACGAGCAGTACTTC	CATSDFWRAASGYEQYF
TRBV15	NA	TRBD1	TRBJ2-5	TGTGCCACCAGCAGAGTCGACAGGGGGTTCCTTTTGAAAGAGACCCAGTACTTC	CATSRVDRGFLLKETQYF
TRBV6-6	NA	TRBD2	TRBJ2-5	TGTGCCAGCAGTTACCCGACTAGCGGGGGGAGAGAGACCCAGTACTTC	CASSYPTSGGRETQYF
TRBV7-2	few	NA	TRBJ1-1	TGTGCCAGCAGCTTAGGGCCCCGGAACACTGAAGCTTTCTTT	CASSLGPRNTEAFF
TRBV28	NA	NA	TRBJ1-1	TGTGCCAGCGCCCGGGGTTTCACTGAAGCTTTCTTT	CASARGFTEAFF
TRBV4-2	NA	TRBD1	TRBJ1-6	TGTGCCAGCAGCCCCCGGGACAGGGAGGGGAACTCACCCCTCCACTTT	CASSPRDREGNSPLHF
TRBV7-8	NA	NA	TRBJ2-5	TGTGCCAGCAGCTTGTCCGGCGGCCCGGACTTC	CASSLSGGPDF
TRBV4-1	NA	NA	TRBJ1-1	TGCGCCAGCAGCCAAACAGGGACTGAAGCTTTCTTT	CASSQTGTEAFF
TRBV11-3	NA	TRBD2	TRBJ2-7	TGTGCCAGCAGCTTAGAGGGCGGGGGTCTCTACGAGCAGTACTTC	CASSLEGGGLYEQYF
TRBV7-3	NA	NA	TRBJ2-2	TGTGCCAGCAGCGCGCAGGGGATTGGGAACACCGGGGAGCTGTTTTTT	CASSAQGIGNTGELFF
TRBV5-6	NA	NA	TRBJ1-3	TGTGCCAGCAGCTTGTCAGGGGTGCGCTCTGGAAACACCATATATTTT	CASSLSGVRSGNTIYF